What follows is one TCR beta chain and its context. Its antigen remains unidentified. The PCR used 60 Vbeta and 13 Jbeta primers. TCRdb's table, derived via immunoSEQ multiplex PCR, lists solely in-frame clones and lacks some. The sample lists some 190,000 clones; 81% were seen once. The entry originates in a study of cytomegalovirus exposure and HLA in healthy donors. Study background: Earlier work reported approximately 110 million unique TCR beta sequences from 150 million to 200 million T cells.

Study-wide results and caveats: Equally common other TCR beta chains were less clonally expanded than HLA-associated ones, a later analysis found. Accurate prediction of HLA-A and HLA-B alleles (for most subjects) was reportedly achieved from TCR beta sequences. A missense DCLRE1C variant was associated with V- and J-gene trimming of TCR beta chains in a later analysis, and an independent cohort replicated the association.

CDR3 length equals 14 residues. With V trimmed by 5 bases and J by 4 bases, 3 bases remained unmatched. CDR1 is LNHDA and CDR2 is SQIVND in the germline V gene (reference sequence). The sequenced sample was PBMCs. This receptor was obtained from a young man in good health and CMV-seronegative. The V call is TRBV19, the J call TRBJ2-1, with 9 nucleotides matching TRBD2. The CDR3 reads CASSPTSGYNEQFF. CDR3 bases: TGTGCCAGTAGTCCGACTAGCGGATACAATGAGCAGTTCTTC.